The 27 T cell receptor beta chains below were found in one sample sequenced in a study of PD-1 blockade in classical Hodgkin lymphoma. Specified time point: cycle 4 day 1 (C4D1), after more than five weeks of nivolumab. All patients experienced relapse after autologous stem cell transplantation, and brentuximab vedotin exposure was variable. Isolation of CD4+ T cells from thawed PBMCs was performed by magnetic negative selection. Assay: immunoSEQ multiplex PCR; the TCRdb copy retains only in-frame clones and omits some. Of 15,000 to 20,000 clones listed, approximately 77% are singletons. Sequencing was performed on CD4+ T cells from blood, taken before the fourth cycle of nivolumab. The receptor set was obtained from a human donor with classical Hodgkin lymphoma.

The rearrangement joins TRBV7-2 to TRBJ2-5; no definite D call. The germline V gene has CDR1 SGHTA and CDR2 FQGNSA. The V gene lost 1 base and the J gene lost 9 bases, with 9 bases spanning the gap. The CDR3 loop spans 12 amino acids. The DNA for the CDR3 is TGTGCCAGCAGCTTAGGTCCTAGGGCCCAGTACTTC. Its translation: CASSLGPRAQYF.

The J gene is TRBJ2-7, the V gene TRBV6-1, with D perhaps TRBD2 (7 bases). V was shortened by 6 bases and J by 3 bases, with 12 bases between the two germline ends. The CDR3 is made up of 13 amino acids. Germline V CDR1 and CDR2: MNHNS, SASEGT. The CDR3 is CASRRGGSYEQYV. The DNA for the CDR3 is TGTGCCAGCAGGAGGGGGGGGAGCTACGAGCAGTACGTC.

This rearrangement joins TRBV9 to TRBJ2-7, with 10 bases identical to TRBD2. V lost 0 bases and J lost 7; bases outside the gene matches: 7. Germline CDR1 and CDR2: SGDLS and YYNGEE. This CDR3 is built from 15 residues. DNA for the CDR3: TGTGCCAGCAGCGTAGAAGCGGGAGGGCCGTATGAGCAGTACTTC. Protein sequence: CASSVEAGGPYEQYF.

The chain links TRBV5-1 to TRBJ1-1; D gene ambiguous. Germline loops: CDR1 SGHRS, CDR2 YFSETQ. This CDR3 is built from 13 residues. V gave up 4 bases and J gave up 1 base, with 8 bases separating them. The CDR3 coding sequence is TGCGCCAGCAGCCCAAGAACGAACACTGAAGCTTTCTTT. This gives the protein CASSPRTNTEAFF.

This chain joins TRBV7-2 and TRBJ2-5; D unclear. The ends were cut back, 1 base at V and 1 base at J, with 7 bases in the middle. The CDR3 extends over 14 amino acids. Germline V CDR1 and CDR2: SGHTA, FQGNSA. CDR3 in amino acids: CASSLVSTQETQYF. The CDR3 DNA is TGTGCCAGCAGCTTAGTTTCTACCCAAGAGACCCAGTACTTC.

There are a few counts of this clone. This rearrangement joins TRBV2 to TRBJ1-5; D is ambiguous. The V gene lost 10 bases and the J gene lost 3 bases, with 16 bases spanning the gap. The length of the CDR3 is 14 residues. Germline lookup yields CDR1 SNHLY and CDR2 FYNNEI. CDR3 DNA sequence: TGTGCCACCCGGAGGTGGGAGAACAATCAGCCCCAGCATTTT. Translated: CATRRWENNQPQHF.

The chain has TRBV4-1 and TRBJ2-1; 7 nucleotides align to TRBD2. Trimming cost V 0 bases and J 6 bases; bases outside gene matches: 11. There are 17 residues in the CDR3. Germline V gives CDR1 MGHRA, CDR2 YSYEKL. As DNA, the CDR3 is TGCGCCAGCAGCCAAGATCGGAATCCGGGAGGCGGCAATGAGCAGTTCTTC. This gives the protein CASSQDRNPGGGNEQFF.

The chain links TRBV28 to TRBJ2-6; TRBD1 matches at 9 bases. Unmatched junction bases numbered 9, after V lost 4 bases and J lost 2 bases. The CDR3 sequence is 18 residues long. CDR1 is MDHEN and CDR2 is SYDVKM in the germline V gene. DNA for the CDR3: TGTGCCAGCAGTTGGCTCACAGGGGGCGCGACTGGGGCCAACGTCCTGACTTTC. As protein: CASSWLTGGATGANVLTF.

The rearrangement links TRBV28 to TRBJ1-5; weak D call: TRBD1 (6 bases). The CDR3 is made up of 17 amino acids. CDR1 MDHEN and CDR2 SYDVKM come from the germline V gene. Trimming took 2 bases from V and 4 from J, leaving 18 bases between them. CDR3 in DNA: TGTGCCAGCAGTTTAATGGTCGGGGGGCTGGTAAATCAGCCCCAGCATTTT. It yields the protein CASSLMVGGLVNQPQHF.

The V call is TRBV19, the J call TRBJ2-5; the match to TRBD1 covers 7 bases. Germline-derived CDR1 and CDR2 are LNHDA and SQIVND (reference sequence). The V gene end was trimmed by 4 bases and the J gene end by 1 base; junction bases not matched to a gene: 9. The CDR3 sequence is 16 residues long. The CDR3 loop reads CASSTTERQGQETQYF. The CDR3 DNA is TGTGCCAGTAGTACCACGGAGAGACAGGGCCAAGAGACCCAGTACTTC. The whole variable domain, remainder taken from reference TRBV19 and TRBJ2-5, is DGGITQSPKYLFRKEGQNVTLSCEQNLNHDAMYWYRQDPGQGLRLIYYSQIVNDFQKGDIAEGYSVSREKKESFPLTVTSAQKNPTAFYLCASSTTERQGQETQYFGPGTRLLVL.

This clone came up a few times. The V gene is TRBV2, the J gene TRBJ1-5, with D uncertain. This CDR3 comprises 12 residues. Trimming cost V 8 bases and J 6 bases, with 11 bases left between them. Per the germline V gene, CDR1 is SNHLY and CDR2 is FYNNEI. The chain's CDR3 is CASGSELQPQHF. The CDR3 nucleotides are TGTGCCAGCGGATCTGAACTTCAGCCCCAGCATTTT.

The rearrangement links TRBV19 to TRBJ1-2; no clear D gene. Per the germline V gene, CDR1 is LNHDA and CDR2 is SQIVND (reference sequence). This CDR3 comprises 14 residues. V lost 5 bases and J lost 9, with 19 bases in between. The CDR3 coding sequence is TGTGCCAGTAGTTTAGTACATCTCCCCTGGAGCTACACCTTC. Amino acids: CASSLVHLPWSYTF.

The rearrangement joins TRBV6-1 to TRBJ1-2, with D possibly TRBD1 on 6 matching bases. There are 15 residues in the CDR3. Trimming took 2 bases from V and 2 from J, leaving 12 bases between them. CDR1 and CDR2 from the germline V gene are MNHNS and SASEGT. CDR3 region: CASSEIWDMNYGYTF. In DNA, the CDR3 is TGTGCCAGCAGTGAAATTTGGGACATGAACTATGGCTACACCTTC.

The chain has TRBV5-1 and TRBJ2-1; possibly TRBD2 for D (5 bases). From germline, CDR1 is SGHRS and CDR2 YFSETQ. V lost 0 bases and J lost 2, with 9 bases in between. The CDR3 totals 15 residues. The DNA of the CDR3 is TGCGCCAGCAGCTTGGTCCCGGGAACCTACAATGAGCAGTTCTTC. Translation: CASSLVPGTYNEQFF.

The chain joins TRBV9 to TRBJ2-1; weak D call: TRBD2 (6 bases). Germline V CDR1 and CDR2: SGDLS, YYNGEE. Trimming took off 0 bases at V and 1 base at J, with 14 bases between the two ends. This CDR3 region has 17 residues. The CDR3 nucleotides read TGTGCCAGCAGCGTAGGAGGGCGGGAAATATCCTACAATGAGCAGTTCTTC. Amino acid sequence: CASSVGGREISYNEQFF.

The V gene is TRBV10-3, the J gene TRBJ1-2; D is perhaps TRBD1 (5 bases). The CDR3 has 13 residues. CDR1 is ENHRY and CDR2 is SYGVKD in the germline V gene. The V gene lost 4 bases and the J gene lost 6 bases, with 12 bases spanning the gap. The CDR3, as DNA: TGTGCCATCAGTGGTCAGGGAAGACATGGCTACACCTTC. It encodes CAISGQGRHGYTF.

This chain uses TRBV10-3 with TRBJ1-2; 8 positions match TRBD1. The CDR3 runs 21 residues. J lost 0 bases, V lost 6 bases, and 24 bases had no gene match. Germline V gives CDR1 ENHRY, CDR2 SYGVKD. CDR3 DNA: TGTGCCATCAGCCAAAAGGACAGGGAGAACTTGCAATATCCAGCTAACTATGGCTACACCTTC. Protein product: CAISQKDRENLQYPANYGYTF.

The chain has TRBV5-1 and TRBJ2-7, with 7 bases aligning to TRBD1. The CDR3 totals 16 residues. Unmatched junction bases numbered 12, after V lost 4 bases and J lost 2 bases. Germline V CDR1 and CDR2: SGHRS, YFSETQ. The CDR3 region has the DNA TGCGCCAGCAGCCTAGGGACAGCCGACATAGCCTACGAGCAGTACTTC. Its translation: CASSLGTADIAYEQYF.

This chain joins TRBV12-5 and TRBJ2-2; D possibly corresponds to TRBD2 (5 bases). V shed 6 bases and J shed 4 bases, with 12 bases lying between them. CDR1 is LGHNT and CDR2 is FRNRAP in the germline V gene. The CDR3 extends over 14 amino acids. The CDR3 here is CASGRSGVTGELFF. The CDR3, as DNA: TGTGCTAGTGGCCGAAGCGGTGTCACCGGGGAGCTGTTTTTT.

This rearrangement joins TRBV15 to TRBJ1-3; D gene unclear. Trimming took 1 base from V and 2 from J, leaving 6 bases between them. This CDR3 comprises 14 residues. CDR1 LNHNV and CDR2 YYDKDF come from the germline V gene (reference sequence). The CDR3 loop reads CATSRGTAGNTIYF. The CDR3 coding sequence is TGTGCCACCAGCAGAGGCACGGCTGGAAACACCATATATTTT.

A few counts support this clone. This chain connects TRBV18 to TRBJ1-1, with D maybe TRBD1 (6 bases). Germline V CDR1 and CDR2: KGHSH, LQKENI. V lost 2 bases, J lost 4 bases, and 20 bases lay in between. This CDR3 comprises 17 residues. CDR3 loop: CASSPFPLTGKGTEAFF. The CDR3 region has the DNA TGTGCCAGCTCACCATTCCCCCTTACAGGGAAAGGCACTGAAGCTTTCTTT.

The sample holds one count of this clone. The chain is built from TRBV7-9 and TRBJ2-3; 7 bases agree with TRBD1. The CDR3 spans 16 residues. The germline CDR1 and CDR2 sequences are SEHNR and FQNEAQ (reference sequence). The junction had 6 bases not matched to a gene; V was cut back by 1 base and J by 2 bases. The DNA for the CDR3 is TGTGCCAGCAGCTTAGGTCGAACAGGGGTCACAGATACGCAGTATTTT. It codes for CASSLGRTGVTDTQYF.

The V gene is TRBV6-5, the J gene TRBJ1-1; possible D gene TRBD1, 6 bases. This CDR3 region has 13 residues. CDR1 is MNHEY and CDR2 is SVGAGI in the germline V gene. Trimming removed 7 bases from V and 0 bases from J, with 9 bases in between. DNA of the CDR3: TGTGCCAGCAAACAGGGTATGAACACTGAAGCTTTCTTT. This gives the protein CASKQGMNTEAFF.

The gene calls are TRBV2 and TRBJ1-1; D is perhaps TRBD1 (5 bases). Germline V CDR1 and CDR2: SNHLY, FYNNEI. V was shortened by 7 bases and J by 3 bases, with 15 bases between the two germline ends. This CDR3 contains 14 residues. The CDR3 loop is CASTTGTRYTEAFF. CDR3 DNA: TGTGCCAGCACCACCGGGACCCGTTACACTGAAGCTTTCTTT.

The rearrangement links TRBV7-6 to TRBJ1-1; D possibly corresponds to TRBD1 (5 bases). V dropped 2 bases and J dropped 5 bases, with 9 bases sitting between them. Germline lookup yields CDR1 SGHVS and CDR2 FNYEAQ. This CDR3 contains 13 residues. CDR3 nucleotide sequence: TGTGCCAGCAGCTTAATTACAGGAACTGAAGCTTTCTTT. Residues: CASSLITGTEAFF.

This clone was seen a handful of times. The chain is built from TRBV30 and TRBJ2-7; D is unresolved. Germline loops: CDR1 GTSNPN, CDR2 SVGIG (reference sequence). This CDR3 has 13 amino acids. The germline V and J ends were trimmed by 0 bases and 2 bases, with 8 bases remaining between them. The chain's CDR3 is CAWSVRVTYEQYF. As DNA, the CDR3 is TGTGCCTGGAGTGTACGCGTTACCTACGAGCAGTACTTC.

The chain links TRBV18 to TRBJ2-7, with a possible D match to TRBD1 (6 bases). Trimming pared 5 bases from V and 3 bases from J, leaving 11 bases between. The germline V gene encodes CDR1 KGHSH and CDR2 LQKENI. The CDR3 length is 13 residues. As DNA, the CDR3 is TGTGCCAGCTCATACGGACAGCACTACGAGCAGTACTTC. Translating it yields CASSYGQHYEQYF.